Below, one T cell receptor (beta chain) is given with its context. Its specificity is not known. Unique molecular identifiers were incorporated into the prepared TCRbeta library. Via MiXCR, TCRdb re-called the PCR reads, giving one row per CDR3 protein. The sample contains about 830,000 distinct CDR3 sequences, 15% to 20% of which appear only once. This specimen comes from a study of T-cell reconstitution after alpha-beta-depleted transplantation in children. Study-level findings and limits: Several hundred expanded graft clones reportedly gave rise to the alpha-beta T cells present about two months after transplant.

The CDR3 spans 14 residues. Germline-derived CDR1 and CDR2 are ENHRY and SYGVKD. Trimming took off 5 bases at V and 4 bases at J, with 15 bases between the two ends. The sample here was PBMCs, mostly from graft donor cells, taken 360 days after TCRalphabeta/CD19-depleted stem cell transplant. This chain uses TRBV10-3 with TRBJ2-7; possible D gene TRBD1, 6 bases. This clonotype was obtained from a male patient aged 10 to 17 who had a stem cell transplant for acute lymphoblastic leukemia, so the T cells may come from the graft donor. The DNA for the CDR3 is TGTGCCATCAGTCCCGGACAGTTTGGATACGAGCAGTACTTC. Amino acids: CAISPGQFGYEQYF.